This entry lists 15 T cell receptor beta chains sequenced from one sample in a study of T cells in Graves' hyperthyroidism and ophthalmopathy. Amplified TCR beta CDR3 regions came from RNA transcripts. First-round RT-PCR targeting the TCR CDR3 was performed with the HTBI primer set. TCRdb passed the multiplex PCR reads through MiXCR, listing each CDR3 protein once. The table records fewer than 350,000 distinct CDR3 sequences, roughly an eighth of them present only once. The sequenced sample consisted of blood. These receptors were collected from a woman in her thirties or forties with Graves' hyperthyroidism.

This clonotype was seen ten or more times. The V gene is TRBV11-2, the J gene TRBJ1-2; no definite D call. Germline CDR1 and CDR2: SGHAT and FQNNGV. The CDR3 length is 14 residues. Trimming removed 3 bases from V and 7 bases from J, with 15 bases in between. CDR3 DNA sequence: TGTGCCAGCAGCTTGGGCCTGTTGGTCGGTGGCTACACCTTC. Protein sequence: CASSLGLLVGGYTF. The full variable domain, rest sourced from reference TRBV11-2 and TRBJ1-2, is EAGVAQSPRYKIIEKRQSVAFWCNPISGHATLYWYQQILGQGPKLLIQFQNNGVVDDSQLPKDRFSAERLKGVDSTLKIQPAKLEDSAVYLCASSLGLLVGGYTFGSGTRLTVV.

This chain joins TRBV19 and TRBJ1-1; a possible D gene is TRBD1 (5 bases). Trimming took 2 bases from V and 0 from J, leaving 22 bases between them. This CDR3 contains 19 residues. Per the germline V gene, CDR1 is LNHDA and CDR2 is SQIVND (reference sequence). CDR3 in DNA: TGTGCCAGTAGTATAAGAGTAGTGACAGCTGTAAACATGAACACTGAAGCTTTCTTT. It codes for CASSIRVVTAVNMNTEAFF.

In this sample, this clonotype turned up many times. CDR3 in amino acids: CASSSDSTDTQYF. CDR3 DNA sequence: TGTGCCAGCAGCTCGGACAGCACAGATACGCAGTATTTT. The chain is built from TRBV11-3 and TRBJ2-3, with D unresolved. The V end was cut by 4 bases, the J end by 0 bases, with 5 bases between. The V gene's germline CDR1 is SGHNT and CDR2 YENEEA. The CDR3 has 13 amino acids.

This clonotype has a count of ten or more. The rearrangement links TRBV28 to TRBJ1-2; D is possibly TRBD1 (5 bases). Trimming cost V 4 bases and J 4 bases, with 19 bases left between them. The CDR3 consists of 16 residues. Per the germline V gene, CDR1 is MDHEN and CDR2 is SYDVKM. Written as DNA, the CDR3 is TGTGCCAGCAGTTCCGGGGCCACAGTCTACAGCTATGGCTACACCTTC. It translates to CASSSGATVYSYGYTF.

At least ten counts were recorded for this clonotype. V is TRBV7-8 and J is TRBJ1-2; D is unresolved. The germline gives CDR1 SGHVS, CDR2 FQNEAQ. There are 15 residues in the CDR3. Trimming took off 4 bases at V and 5 bases at J, with 17 bases between the two ends. The CDR3 DNA reads as TGTGCCAGCAGCTCAGATACCCGGACGGTATATGGCTACACCTTC. It codes for CASSSDTRTVYGYTF.

The sample holds a few counts of this clonotype. The rearrangement uses TRBV5-5 and TRBJ1-2, with TRBD1 identical over 9 bases. CDR3 size: 14 residues. V dropped 2 bases and J dropped 8; count of bases not matched to a gene: 7. CDR1 is SGHKS and CDR2 is YYEKEE in the germline V gene (reference sequence). The CDR3 loop is CASSFAQGAKGYTF. The CDR3 bases are TGTGCCAGCAGCTTCGCACAGGGGGCGAAAGGCTACACCTTC.

In its sample, this clonotype was seen a few times. The rearrangement joins TRBV11-3 to TRBJ2-1, with D tentatively TRBD1 (6 bases). The CDR3 spans 17 residues. The V and J ends lost 5 bases and 0 bases respectively, with 17 bases between them. The germline gives CDR1 SGHNT, CDR2 YENEEA. The CDR3 DNA follows: TGTGCCAGCAGCCTAAGACAGGTCTTGAGCTCCTACAATGAGCAGTTCTTC. It translates to CASSLRQVLSSYNEQFF.

The sample holds a few counts of this clonotype. This rearrangement joins TRBV27 to TRBJ2-3, with D hard to call. V dropped 4 bases and J dropped 5 bases, with 10 bases sitting between them. The CDR3 runs to 13 residues. CDR1 MNHEY and CDR2 SMNVEV come from the germline V gene (reference sequence). The CDR3 coding sequence is TGTGCCAGCAGTTCCCACTCTGTAGATACGCAGTATTTT. The encoded protein is CASSSHSVDTQYF.

J is TRBJ2-2 and V is TRBV5-1; no firm D call. V was pared by 1 base and J by 2 bases, with 6 bases between. Germline lookup yields CDR1 SGHRS and CDR2 YFSETQ. The CDR3 has 14 residues. CDR3 DNA: TGCGCCAGCAGCTTGCCTAGTAACACCGGGGAGCTGTTTTTT. It codes for CASSLPSNTGELFF.

The V call is TRBV7-9, the J call TRBJ2-2; the D is unclear. Germline assignment: CDR1 SEHNR and CDR2 FQNEAQ (reference sequence). Between the trimmed V and J ends, which lost 4 bases and 5 bases, there was a span of 5 bases. This CDR3 is 12 amino acids long. The CDR3, as DNA: TGTGCCAGCAGCTCGCTTACCGGGGAGCTGTTTTTT. Translating gives CASSSLTGELFF.

This clonotype was observed many times. The chain couples TRBV5-1 to TRBJ1-1; D may be TRBD1 (6 bases). In germline, CDR1 is SGHRS, CDR2 YFSETQ. Trimming left V 3 bases short and J 3 bases short, with 9 bases between. The CDR3 sequence is 13 residues long. The CDR3 coding sequence is TGCGCCAGCAGCTGGGGGGCCGACACTGAAGCTTTCTTT. Its protein product is CASSWGADTEAFF. The whole variable domain, remainder taken from reference TRBV5-1 and TRBJ1-1, is KAGVTQTPRYLIKTRGQQVTLSCSPISGHRSVSWYQQTPGQGLQFLFEYFSETQRNKGNFPGRFSGRQFSNSRSEMNVSTLELGDSALYLCASSWGADTEAFFGQGTRLTVV.

This clonotype occurred many times. The chain links TRBV20-1 to TRBJ2-7; TRBD2 agrees at 12 bases. Per the germline V gene, CDR1 is DFQATT and CDR2 is SNEGSKA (reference sequence). The length of the CDR3 is 16 residues. V was clipped by 1 base and J by 3 bases; unmatched bases: 7. CDR3 in amino acids: CSARGLAGDSGYEQYF. The CDR3 DNA reads as TGCAGTGCTAGAGGACTAGCGGGAGATTCCGGCTACGAGCAGTACTTC.

In this sample, this clonotype turned up many times. CDR3 nucleotides: TGTGCCAGCAGCTTAGACACATTCCACTTAAACAATGAGCAGTTCTTC. Translated: CASSLDTFHLNNEQFF. The chain combines TRBV11-2 with TRBJ2-1; D call uncertain. This CDR3 is built from 16 residues. V shed 0 bases and J shed 5 bases, with 14 bases lying between them. Germline V gene sequence: CDR1 SGHAT, CDR2 FQNNGV.

This clonotype was recorded many times. V gene TRBV15 combines with J gene TRBJ2-1; 11 bases align to TRBD2. The germline V gene has CDR1 LNHNV and CDR2 YYDKDF (reference sequence). CDR3 length: 18 residues. V was pared by 1 base and J by 6 bases, with 11 bases of the junction left unmatched. The CDR3 loop reads CATSRGWSTSGRLNEQFF. CDR3 DNA: TGTGCCACCAGCAGAGGATGGAGTACTAGCGGGAGACTCAATGAGCAGTTCTTC. Full variable domain (missing parts from reference TRBV15 and TRBJ2-1): DAMVIQNPRYQVTQFGKPVTLSCSQTLNHNVMYWYQQKSSQAPKLLFHYYDKDFNNEADTPDNFQSRRPNTSFCFLDIRSPGLGDTAMYLCATSRGWSTSGRLNEQFFGPGTRLTVL.

This clonotype was counted at least ten times. This chain joins TRBV7-2 and TRBJ1-5, with a possible D match to TRBD1 (6 bases). This CDR3 region has 14 residues. Germline V gene sequence: CDR1 SGHTA, CDR2 FQGNSA. V lost 3 bases to trimming and J lost 6 bases, with 12 bases between them. CDR3 in DNA: TGTGCCAGCAGCTTGTTAGGAGGGGGTCAGCCCCAGCATTTT. Protein product: CASSLLGGGQPQHF.